What follows are 27 T cell receptor beta chains derived from one specimen sequenced in a study of T cell responses to AZD1222 COVID-19 vaccine. Clones were read by immunoSEQ multiplex PCR, and TCRdb kept only the in-frame ones, dropping some. The profile shows about 150,000 clones, around 90% of them singletons. Here the sequenced sample was peripheral blood, taken on day 0 of MenACWY control vaccination. These receptors came from an adult in good health.

This chain links TRBV6-1 with TRBJ2-4; TRBD1 matches at 8 bases. In germline, CDR1 is MNHNS, CDR2 SASEGT. Losses at the gene ends were 2 bases for V and 11 bases for J; bases not matched to a gene: 11. The CDR3 has 15 residues. The CDR3 coding sequence is TGTGCCAGCAGTGAAATCTACAGGGGGGTCGATCTTCAGTACTTC. This gives the protein CASSEIYRGVDLQYF.

The chain couples TRBV7-3 to TRBJ2-1, with 9 bases fitting TRBD2. Germline CDR1 reads SGHTA; CDR2 reads FQGTGA. The CDR3 runs 16 residues. V lost 5 bases and J lost 4; bases outside the gene matches: 9. CDR3 DNA sequence: TGTGCCAGCAGCCCCCCCGGTCTAGCGGGGTACAATGAGCAGTTCTTC. Protein product: CASSPPGLAGYNEQFF. The full variable domain, in which reference TRBV7-3 and TRBJ2-1 provide the parts outside the CDR3, is GAGVSQTPSNKVTEKGKYVELRCDPISGHTALYWYRQSLGQGPEFLIYFQGTGAADDSGLPNDRFFAVRPEGSVSTLKIQRTERGDSAVYLCASSPPGLAGYNEQFFGPGTRLTVL.

This chain links TRBV25-1 with TRBJ1-2; D is ambiguous. The CDR3 is 12 residues long. In germline, CDR1 is MGHDK, CDR2 SYGVNS. V gave up 3 bases and J gave up 4 bases, with 6 bases separating them. The chain's CDR3 is CASSDVFYGYTF. The CDR3 nucleotides read TGTGCCAGCAGTGATGTGTTCTATGGCTACACCTTC.

This clone was found once. This rearrangement joins TRBV7-8 to TRBJ1-5; TRBD1 agrees at 8 bases. The V gene end was trimmed by 3 bases and the J gene end by 2 bases; junction bases not matched to a gene: 12. Germline CDR1 reads SGHVS; CDR2 reads FQNEAQ. The CDR3 runs to 18 residues. The CDR3 here is CASSFSTGGSLGNQPQHF. The CDR3, as DNA: TGTGCCAGCAGCTTTAGTACAGGGGGGAGTTTGGGCAATCAGCCCCAGCATTTT.

This chain uses TRBV6-2 or TRBV6-3 with TRBJ2-5; 10 nucleotides agree with TRBD1. V was pared by 1 base and J by 4 bases, with 0 bases of the junction left unmatched. The CDR3 consists of 14 residues. Germline V gives CDR1 MNHEY, CDR2 SVGEGT. The CDR3 region is CASSYWDRGETQYF. CDR3 sequence (DNA): TGTGCCAGCAGTTACTGGGACAGGGGAGAGACCCAGTACTTC.

This sequence joins TRBV12-5 and TRBJ2-1; 10 bases agree with TRBD1. Germline CDR1 reads LGHNT; CDR2 reads FRNRAP. This CDR3 comprises 14 residues. The V segment lost 4 bases and the J segment 6 bases; nucleotides outside the gene matches: 3. CDR3 nucleotides: TGTGCTAGTGGTTCCTGGGACAGGGGCAATGAGCAGTTCTTC. Its translation: CASGSWDRGNEQFF.

This chain links TRBV19 with TRBJ2-5; D may be TRBD2 (7 bases). Germline V lookup: CDR1 LNHDA, CDR2 SQIVND (reference sequence). Trimming removed 7 bases at V and 5 bases at J, with 17 bases between. The CDR3 spans 14 residues. The CDR3 reads CASMGRGAEETQYF. The CDR3 DNA is TGTGCCAGTATGGGTCGGGGGGCGGAGGAGACCCAGTACTTC.

The table lists this clone with a few counts. The chain combines TRBV5-5 with TRBJ1-1; no clear D gene. V was pared by 1 base and J by 6 bases, with 16 bases between. CDR3 length: 15 residues. Germline CDR1 and CDR2: SGHKS and YYEKEE (reference sequence). CDR3 sequence (DNA): TGTGCCAGCAGCTTGTCCCCCGCGGAAGGCGCTGAAGCTTTCTTT. Encoded protein: CASSLSPAEGAEAFF.

The chain has TRBV5-6 and TRBJ1-2, with 7 bases fitting TRBD1. V lost 2 bases and J lost 3; bases outside the gene matches: 4. CDR1 and CDR2 (germline): SGHDT, YYEEEE. There are 14 residues in the CDR3. The CDR3 DNA sequence: TGTGCCAGCAGCTTCCAGGGGGGATACTATGGCTACACCTTC. This translates into CASSFQGGYYGYTF. Drawing the rest from reference TRBV5-6 and TRBJ1-2, the complete variable domain is DAGVTQSPTHLIKTRGQQVTLRCSPKSGHDTVSWYQQALGQGPQFIFQYYEEEERQRGNFPDRFSGHQFPNYSSELNVNALLLGDSALYLCASSFQGGYYGYTFGSGTRLTVV.

J is TRBJ1-2 and V is TRBV19; D gene unclear. V was cut by 3 bases and J by 4 bases, with 15 bases left in between. Looked up from germline, CDR1 is LNHDA and CDR2 is SQIVND (reference sequence). CDR3 length equals 15 residues. CDR3 coding DNA: TGTGCCAGTAGTATCAGTGGTGCCGGCCCCTATGGCTACACCTTC. It codes for CASSISGAGPYGYTF.

The J gene is TRBJ1-5, the V gene TRBV6-5; D is undetermined. CDR3 length: 13 amino acids. CDR1 and CDR2 (germline): MNHEY, SVGAGI. This CDR3 is CSSQHNSNQPQHF. The CDR3 region has the DNA TGTTCCTCACAACACAATAGCAATCAGCCCCAGCATTTT.

The chain is built from TRBV7-9 and TRBJ1-5; the D is unclear. V lost 1 base and J lost 3, with 10 bases in between. Germline assignment: CDR1 SEHNR and CDR2 FQNEAQ (reference sequence). The CDR3 covers 15 residues. The DNA of the CDR3 is TGTGCCAGCAGCTTAGGTTTGGCAGACAATCAGCCCCAGCATTTT. Protein: CASSLGLADNQPQHF.

The V gene is TRBV3-1 (or the pseudogene TRBV3-2), the J gene TRBJ1-1; D call uncertain. This CDR3 contains 14 residues. V was clipped by 1 base and J by 1 base, with 7 bases between them. Looked up from germline, CDR1 is LGHDT and CDR2 is YNNKEL (reference sequence). CDR3: CASSQVLGNTEAFF. As DNA, the CDR3 is TGTGCCAGCAGCCAAGTTCTCGGGAACACTGAAGCTTTCTTT.

The CDR3 bases are TGTGCCAGCTCAAGACAGGGGCCCCCCACAGATACGCAGTATTTT. Protein sequence: CASSRQGPPTDTQYF. The chain couples TRBV18 to TRBJ2-3; 8 bases are a match to TRBD1. CDR1 KGHSH and CDR2 LQKENI come from the germline V gene. V shed 5 bases and J 2 bases; nucleotides not matched to a gene: 6. CDR3 length: 15 residues.

This clone was detected once. V usage is TRBV5-4 and J usage is TRBJ2-5; the D gene is possibly TRBD1 (5 bases). Between the trimmed V and J ends, which lost 4 bases and 5 bases, there was a span of 12 bases. This CDR3 is built from 13 residues. Germline assignment: CDR1 SGHNT and CDR2 YYREEE (reference sequence). CDR3 DNA sequence: TGTGCCAGCAGCCTAAGGGGTATTGAGACCCAGTACTTC. This gives the protein CASSLRGIETQYF.

This rearrangement joins TRBV18 to TRBJ1-4; no definite D call. The V end was cut by 0 bases, the J end by 8 bases, with 13 bases between. Germline values: CDR1 KGHSH, CDR2 LQKENI. The length of the CDR3 is 15 residues. The CDR3 DNA sequence: TGTGCCAGCTCACCACCAACTCGTGGGCAGGAAAAACTGTTTTTT. Amino acids: CASSPPTRGQEKLFF.

This clone was seen more than once but under ten times. V gene TRBV27 combines with J gene TRBJ1-2; 8 nucleotides line up with TRBD1. CDR1 is MNHEY and CDR2 is SMNVEV in the germline V gene (reference sequence). The CDR3 spans 13 residues. After removal of 8 bases from V and 8 bases from J, the junction contained 10 bases not matched to a gene. CDR3 nucleotides: TGTGCCAGCCGCGGACAGGGCGTGGGGGGCTACACCTTC. As protein: CASRGQGVGGYTF.

V is TRBV19 and J is TRBJ2-4; TRBD1 might be the D (6 bases). CDR1 and CDR2 (germline): LNHDA, SQIVND (reference sequence). V was clipped by 4 bases and J by 0 bases, with 13 bases between them. The CDR3 has 16 residues. CDR3 loop: CASSTGHQLAKNIQYF. The CDR3 DNA follows: TGTGCCAGTAGTACGGGACACCAATTAGCCAAAAACATTCAGTACTTC.

The chain has TRBV27 and TRBJ2-2; D not certain. The CDR3 is 15 amino acids. Trimming shortened V by 0 bases and J by 2 bases, and 7 bases separated the two germline ends. Germline CDR1 and CDR2: MNHEY and SMNVEV (reference sequence). For the CDR3, the DNA is TGTGCCAGCAGTTTATCACCAGTTAACACCGGGGAGCTGTTTTTT. This gives the protein CASSLSPVNTGELFF.

The V gene is TRBV5-1, the J gene TRBJ1-1; D gene ambiguous. Germline V gene sequence: CDR1 SGHRS, CDR2 YFSETQ. V dropped 2 bases and J dropped 1 base, with 9 bases sitting between them. The CDR3 loop spans 14 amino acids. This chain's CDR3 is CASSFSNTNTEAFF. DNA for the CDR3: TGCGCCAGCAGCTTTAGTAACACGAACACTGAAGCTTTCTTT.

This clone has just a few counts. The chain combines TRBV7-2 with TRBJ1-3; D uncertain. The germline gives CDR1 SGHTA, CDR2 FQGNSA. V lost 5 bases and J lost 0, with 8 bases in between. CDR3 length: 14 amino acids. The CDR3 DNA reads TGTGCCAGCAGCACTACCATCTCTGGAAACACCATATATTTT. Protein product: CASSTTISGNTIYF.

The chain joins TRBV19 to TRBJ2-7, with D unresolved. The CDR3 totals 14 residues. Looked up from germline, CDR1 is LNHDA and CDR2 is SQIVND (reference sequence). V was trimmed by 6 bases and J by 4 bases, leaving 16 bases between them. CDR3 DNA sequence: TGTGCCAGTAGAGGCGGACGCGAGAGTTACGAGCAGTACTTC. This sequence encodes CASRGGRESYEQYF.

This clone showed up just once. This chain joins TRBV27 and TRBJ1-4; D ambiguous. The CDR3 extends over 14 amino acids. Germline V lookup: CDR1 MNHEY, CDR2 SMNVEV (reference sequence). Between the trimmed V and J ends, which lost 7 bases and 8 bases, there was a span of 17 bases. Here the CDR3 reads CASTPGPGGEKLFF. CDR3 DNA: TGTGCCAGCACCCCGGGCCCAGGAGGAGAAAAACTGTTTTTT.

J is TRBJ1-1 and V is TRBV27; 8 bases line up with TRBD1. The CDR3 is made up of 14 amino acids. Unmatched junction bases numbered 5, after V lost 4 bases and J lost 4 bases. The V gene's germline CDR1 is MNHEY and CDR2 SMNVEV (reference sequence). In nucleotides, the CDR3 is TGTGCCAGCAGTTCCAGGGGGCCGAGCACTGAAGCTTTCTTT. Encoded protein: CASSSRGPSTEAFF.

In nucleotides, the CDR3 is TGCAGTGCTCTTTATTCCGAAGCTTTCTTT. Translating gives CSALYSEAFF. V is TRBV20-1 and J is TRBJ1-1; D is uncertain. Trimming cost V 5 bases and J 8 bases, with 9 bases left between them. CDR1 DFQATT and CDR2 SNEGSKA come from the germline V gene (reference sequence). The CDR3 contains 10 residues.

This clone was observed once. CDR3 protein: CASSIMGLDQPQHF. The CDR3 coding sequence is TGTGCCAGTAGTATCATGGGGCTTGATCAGCCCCAGCATTTT. The V and J genes are TRBV19 and TRBJ1-5; tentatively, D is TRBD1 (5 bases). V shed 3 bases and J shed 5 bases, with 11 bases lying between them. The V gene's germline CDR1 is LNHDA and CDR2 SQIVND (reference sequence). This CDR3 is 14 amino acids long.

As regards this clone: Other DNA sequences in this specimen translate into the identical CDR3. V usage is TRBV6-5 and J usage is TRBJ2-7; D possibly corresponds to TRBD1 (6 bases). CDR1 and CDR2 from the germline V gene are MNHEY and SVGAGI. Trimming left V 6 bases short and J 5 bases short, with 8 bases between. The CDR3 is 11 residues long. CDR3: CASRQGNEQYF. The CDR3 DNA follows: TGTGCCAGCAGGCAGGGGAACGAGCAGTACTTC.